The rows below give T cell receptor beta chains drawn from one sample of a study of control samples from healthy donors and cancer patients. The data were produced by immunoSEQ multiplex PCR, yet TCRdb's version contains in-frame clones alone and is incomplete. The table has more than 70,000 clones, roughly 92% seen once. Sequencing used blood. The receptors shown here come from a woman between 25 and 40 years old in good health. CDR3s include the opening cysteine and the closing phenylalanine or tryptophan. Fields, in order: J gene, clone size, V gene, D gene, CDR3 DNA, CDR3 protein. The D gene is left open where the match is weak. Only part of the rows carry a size: once, few, many, or a class if the clone is expanded.

J: TRBJ2-3
size: -
V: TRBV24-1
D: TRBD1
DNA: TGTGCCACCAGTGACGACAGGGGGCGCACAGATACGCAGTATTTT
CDR3: CATSDDRGRTDTQYF

J: TRBJ2-2
size: -
V: TRBV2
D: -
DNA: TGTGCCAGCAGCTACAGCGGGGAGCTGTTTTTT
CDR3: CASSYSGELFF

J: TRBJ2-2
size: -
V: TRBV19
D: -
DNA: TGTGCCAGTAATATGATTCTGGGAACCGGGGAGCTGTTTTTT
CDR3: CASNMILGTGELFF

J: TRBJ1-5
size: once
V: TRBV30
D: -
DNA: TGTGCCTGGAGTGTAGAAGTAAATCAGCCCCAGCATTTT
CDR3: CAWSVEVNQPQHF

J: TRBJ1-3
size: -
V: TRBV18
D: TRBD1
DNA: TGTGCCAGCTCACCCGAACAGGGGAAGGTTGGAAACACCATATATTTT
CDR3: CASSPEQGKVGNTIYF

J: TRBJ2-1
size: -
V: TRBV5-6
D: TRBD2
DNA: TGTGCCAGCAGCTTGGGCCTAGCGGGTCCCTACAATGAGCAGTTCTTC
CDR3: CASSLGLAGPYNEQFF

J: TRBJ2-1
size: few
V: TRBV19
D: -
DNA: TGTGCCAGTAGTACAGGCCAGAGCTACAATGAGCAGTTCTTC
CDR3: CASSTGQSYNEQFF

J: TRBJ2-7
size: -
V: TRBV4-1
D: TRBD1
DNA: TGCGCCAGCAGCCACAGCCCATTCCGGGACAGGGTTAACGAGCAGTACTTC
CDR3: CASSHSPFRDRVNEQYF

J: TRBJ2-7
size: -
V: TRBV6-2/TRBV6-3
D: -
DNA: TGTGCCAGCAGTTCCCTTGGGGAGCAGTACTTC
CDR3: CASSSLGEQYF

J: TRBJ2-2
size: -
V: TRBV7-8
D: -
DNA: TGTGCCAGCGCCCGGGTGGGGGGCAACACCGGGGAGCTGTTTTTT
CDR3: CASARVGGNTGELFF

J: TRBJ1-1
size: -
V: TRBV5-1
D: -
DNA: TGCGCCAGCAGCTTGGGAGGCGCGGACACTGAAGCTTTCTTT
CDR3: CASSLGGADTEAFF

J: TRBJ1-3
size: -
V: TRBV6-6
D: -
DNA: TGTGCCAGCAGTTTCGAACAGGGAATCTCTGGAAACACCATATATTTT
CDR3: CASSFEQGISGNTIYF

J: TRBJ2-3
size: few
V: TRBV6-6
D: TRBD2
DNA: TGTGCCAGCAGTCCTACCTGGGGCGGGAGTGAGGGAGATACGCAGTATTTT
CDR3: CASSPTWGGSEGDTQYF

J: TRBJ2-2
size: once
V: TRBV5-1
D: TRBD1
DNA: TGCGCCAGCAGCGGGGGACAGGGTAACACCGGGGAGCTGTTTTTT
CDR3: CASSGGQGNTGELFF

J: TRBJ1-1
size: -
V: TRBV9
D: TRBD1
DNA: TGTGCCAGCAGTCCCCGGACAGGGGAAAGGAACACTGAAGCTTTCTTT
CDR3: CASSPRTGERNTEAFF

J: TRBJ1-4
size: -
V: TRBV5-4
D: -
DNA: TGTGCCAGCAGCTTCGGCAGAGGTGGGGAAAAACTGTTTTTT
CDR3: CASSFGRGGEKLFF

J: TRBJ2-3
size: -
V: TRBV5-1
D: TRBD2
DNA: TGCGCCAGCAGCTCTACTAGCGGGGACTCCACAGATACGCAGTATTTT
CDR3: CASSSTSGDSTDTQYF

J: TRBJ1-1
size: -
V: TRBV11-2
D: -
DNA: TGTGCCAGCATTCTTTCCAGGTTTGGGGGTGAAGCTTTCTTT
CDR3: CASILSRFGGEAFF

J: TRBJ1-4
size: -
V: TRBV24-1
D: -
DNA: TGTGCCACCAGTGATTTCCAATCGACGGGGACGAGCGAAAAACTGTTTTTT
CDR3: CATSDFQSTGTSEKLFF

J: TRBJ1-1
size: -
V: TRBV15
D: -
DNA: TGTGCCACCAGCAGATCCGGGGGGAAAATGAACACTGAAGCTTTCTTT
CDR3: CATSRSGGKMNTEAFF

J: TRBJ2-2
size: once
V: TRBV5-8
D: TRBD2
DNA: TGTGCCAGCAGCACTCGGGGGGGGAACACCGGGGAGCTGTTTTTT
CDR3: CASSTRGGNTGELFF

J: TRBJ2-3
size: -
V: TRBV18
D: TRBD1
DNA: TGTGCCAGCTCACCCCCCGGGACCCAGGGGGTAGATACGCAGTATTTT
CDR3: CASSPPGTQGVDTQYF

J: TRBJ1-5
size: -
V: TRBV12-3/TRBV12-4
D: -
DNA: TGTGCCAGCAGTTTTAAGGGTCATCAGCCCCAGCATTTT
CDR3: CASSFKGHQPQHF

J: TRBJ2-5
size: -
V: TRBV19
D: -
DNA: TGTGCCAGTAGTAATCCGACTACCCAAGAGACCCAGTACTTC
CDR3: CASSNPTTQETQYF

J: TRBJ1-2
size: -
V: TRBV6-5
D: -
DNA: TGTGCCAGCAGTTTTGGGAACTATGGCTACACCTTC
CDR3: CASSFGNYGYTF

J: TRBJ2-1
size: -
V: TRBV29-1
D: TRBD2
DNA: TGCAGCGTCGGACTAGACAATGAGCAGTTCTTC
CDR3: CSVGLDNEQFF

J: TRBJ2-1
size: -
V: TRBV20-1
D: -
DNA: TGCAGTGCTAGAGGTTACAATGAGCAGTTCTTC
CDR3: CSARGYNEQFF

J: TRBJ2-1
size: -
V: TRBV3-1/TRBV3-2
D: TRBD1
DNA: TGTGCCAGCAGCCCTACGACAGGGAGCAATGAGCAGTTCTTC
CDR3: CASSPTTGSNEQFF

J: TRBJ2-7
size: -
V: TRBV5-4
D: -
DNA: TGTGCCAGCAGCTTGAGTAGCGGCTACGAGCAGTACTTC
CDR3: CASSLSSGYEQYF

J: TRBJ1-6
size: once
V: TRBV3-1/TRBV3-2
D: -
DNA: TGTGCCAGCAGCCAAGGTGTGGATCTACCTAATTCACCCCTCCACTTT
CDR3: CASSQGVDLPNSPLHF

J: TRBJ2-5
size: -
V: TRBV5-6
D: -
DNA: TGTGCCAGCAGCTTCCTAGGAGGCCCCGAGGGGACCCAGTACTTC
CDR3: CASSFLGGPEGTQYF

J: TRBJ2-3
size: -
V: TRBV28
D: -
DNA: TGTGCCAGCAGTTTATGGCTGGTAACGGGCAGCGCAAATATCGACACAGATACGCAGTATTTT
CDR3: CASSLWLVTGSANIDTDTQYF

J: TRBJ1-4
size: -
V: TRBV19
D: TRBD1
DNA: TGTGCCAGTTCCCAGGACAGGGTATCAACTAATGAAAAACTGTTTTTT
CDR3: CASSQDRVSTNEKLFF

J: TRBJ1-5
size: -
V: TRBV15
D: -
DNA: TGTGCCACCAGCAGAGATCAACAGCCCCAGCATTTT
CDR3: CATSRDQQPQHF

J: TRBJ1-2
size: -
V: TRBV3-1/TRBV3-2
D: -
DNA: TGTGCCAGCAGCCTTGGGGAAAGCTATGGCTACACCTTC
CDR3: CASSLGESYGYTF

J: TRBJ1-6
size: -
V: TRBV28
D: -
DNA: TGTGCCAGCAGTTTAAGTTTGGGGGCGGGTTCACCCCTCCACTTT
CDR3: CASSLSLGAGSPLHF

J: TRBJ1-4
size: -
V: TRBV27
D: -
DNA: TGTGCCACCCGACTCGGGACTAATGAAAAACTGTTTTTT
CDR3: CATRLGTNEKLFF

J: TRBJ1-6
size: -
V: TRBV27
D: -
DNA: TGTGCCAGCAGGATCCTGACAGGAAAGTCATCCTATAATTCACCCCTCCACTTT
CDR3: CASRILTGKSSYNSPLHF

J: TRBJ2-2
size: -
V: TRBV7-2
D: -
DNA: TGTGCCAGCAGCTTGAACACCGGGGAGCTGTTTTTT
CDR3: CASSLNTGELFF

J: TRBJ1-2
size: -
V: TRBV28
D: -
DNA: TGTGCCAGCTGCGACGAGGGGGGACCCAACTATGGCTACACCTTC
CDR3: CASCDEGGPNYGYTF

J: TRBJ2-1
size: -
V: TRBV7-7
D: -
DNA: TGTGCCAGCAGCTTAGCCCCGGGACCGGCCCCTAATGAGCAGTTCTTC
CDR3: CASSLAPGPAPNEQFF